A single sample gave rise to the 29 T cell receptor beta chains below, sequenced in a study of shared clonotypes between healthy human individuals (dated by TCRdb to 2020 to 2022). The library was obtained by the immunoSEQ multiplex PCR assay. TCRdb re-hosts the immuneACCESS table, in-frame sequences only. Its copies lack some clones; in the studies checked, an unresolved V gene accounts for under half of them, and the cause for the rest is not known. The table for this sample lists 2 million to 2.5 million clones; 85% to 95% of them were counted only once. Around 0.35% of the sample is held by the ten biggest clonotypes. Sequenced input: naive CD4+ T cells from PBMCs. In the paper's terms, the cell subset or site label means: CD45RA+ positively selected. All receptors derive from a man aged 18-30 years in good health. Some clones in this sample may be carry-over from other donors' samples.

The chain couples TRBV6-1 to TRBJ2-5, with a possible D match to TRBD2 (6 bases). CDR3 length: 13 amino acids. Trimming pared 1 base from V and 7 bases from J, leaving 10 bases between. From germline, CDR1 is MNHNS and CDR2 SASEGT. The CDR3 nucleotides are TGTGCCAGCAGTGAAGGGGTGGAGGGGACCCAGTACTTC. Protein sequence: CASSEGVEGTQYF.

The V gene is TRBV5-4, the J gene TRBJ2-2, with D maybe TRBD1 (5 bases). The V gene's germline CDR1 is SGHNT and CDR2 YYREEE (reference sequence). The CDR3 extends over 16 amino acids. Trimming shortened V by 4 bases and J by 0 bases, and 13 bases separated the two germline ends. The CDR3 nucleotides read TGTGCCAGCAGCCATCGGACAAGGGCGAACACCGGGGAGCTGTTTTTT. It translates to CASSHRTRANTGELFF. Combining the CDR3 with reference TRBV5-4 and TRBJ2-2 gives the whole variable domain ETGVTQSPTHLIKTRGQQVTLRCSSQSGHNTVSWYQQALGQGPQFIFQYYREEENGRGNFPPRFSGLQFPNYSSELNVNALELDDSALYLCASSHRTRANTGELFFGEGSRLTVL.

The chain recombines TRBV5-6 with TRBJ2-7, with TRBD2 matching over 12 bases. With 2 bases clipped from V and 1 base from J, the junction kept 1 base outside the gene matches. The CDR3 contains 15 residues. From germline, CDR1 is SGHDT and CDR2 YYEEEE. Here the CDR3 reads CASSFLAGGSYEQYF. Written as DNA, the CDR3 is TGTGCCAGCAGCTTCCTAGCGGGAGGGTCCTACGAGCAGTACTTC.

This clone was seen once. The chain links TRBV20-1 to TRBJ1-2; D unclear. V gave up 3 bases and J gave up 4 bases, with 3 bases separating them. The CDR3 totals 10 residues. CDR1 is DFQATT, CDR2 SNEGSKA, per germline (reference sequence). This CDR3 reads CSASPYGYTF. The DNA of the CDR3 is TGCAGTGCTAGCCCCTATGGCTACACCTTC.

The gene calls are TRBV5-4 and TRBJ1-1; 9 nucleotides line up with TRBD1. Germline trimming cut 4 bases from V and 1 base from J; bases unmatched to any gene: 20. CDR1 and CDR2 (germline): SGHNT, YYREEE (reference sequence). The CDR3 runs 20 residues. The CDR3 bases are TGTGCCAGCAGCCCCCTCCAACTGACAGGGGGAAGGGTCCCGAACACTGAAGCTTTCTTT. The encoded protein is CASSPLQLTGGRVPNTEAFF.

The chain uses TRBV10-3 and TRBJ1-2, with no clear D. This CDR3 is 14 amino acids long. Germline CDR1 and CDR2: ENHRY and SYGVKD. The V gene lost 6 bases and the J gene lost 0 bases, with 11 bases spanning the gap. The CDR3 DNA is TGTGCCATCAGCCCCCCTACTACTAACTATGGCTACACCTTC. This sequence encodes CAISPPTTNYGYTF.

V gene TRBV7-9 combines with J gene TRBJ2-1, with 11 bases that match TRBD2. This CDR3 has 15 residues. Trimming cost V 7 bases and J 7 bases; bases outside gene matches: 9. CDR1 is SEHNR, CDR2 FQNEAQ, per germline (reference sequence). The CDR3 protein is CASISTGTSGNEQFF. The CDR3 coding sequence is TGTGCCAGCATCAGCACCGGGACTAGCGGTAATGAGCAGTTCTTC.

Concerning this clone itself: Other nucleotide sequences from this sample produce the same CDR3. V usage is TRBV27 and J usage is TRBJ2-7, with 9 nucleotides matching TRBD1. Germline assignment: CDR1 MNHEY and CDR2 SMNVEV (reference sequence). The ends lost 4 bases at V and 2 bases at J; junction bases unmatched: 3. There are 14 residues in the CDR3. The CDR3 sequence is CASSSRQGAYEQYF. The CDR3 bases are TGTGCCAGCAGTTCACGACAGGGGGCCTACGAGCAGTACTTC.

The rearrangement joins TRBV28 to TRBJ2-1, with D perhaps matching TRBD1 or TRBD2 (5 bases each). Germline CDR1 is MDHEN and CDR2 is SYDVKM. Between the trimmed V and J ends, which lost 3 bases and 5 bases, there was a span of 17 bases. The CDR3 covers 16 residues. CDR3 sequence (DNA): TGTGCCAGCAGTTTCCGGATTGAGGGGATAAACAATGAGCAGTTCTTC. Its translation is CASSFRIEGINNEQFF.

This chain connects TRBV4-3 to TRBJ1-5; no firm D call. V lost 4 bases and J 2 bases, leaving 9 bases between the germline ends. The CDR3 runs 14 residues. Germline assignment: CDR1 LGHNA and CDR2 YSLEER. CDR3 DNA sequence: TGCGCCAGCAGCCTTGACACCGGCAATCAGCCCCAGCATTTT. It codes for CASSLDTGNQPQHF.

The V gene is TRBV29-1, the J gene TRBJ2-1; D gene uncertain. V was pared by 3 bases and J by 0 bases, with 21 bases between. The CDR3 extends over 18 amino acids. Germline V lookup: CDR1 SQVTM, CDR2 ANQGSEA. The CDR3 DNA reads TGCAGCGTTGATCGGCGAGTAGACGCGATGCGCTCCTACAATGAGCAGTTCTTC. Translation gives CSVDRRVDAMRSYNEQFF.

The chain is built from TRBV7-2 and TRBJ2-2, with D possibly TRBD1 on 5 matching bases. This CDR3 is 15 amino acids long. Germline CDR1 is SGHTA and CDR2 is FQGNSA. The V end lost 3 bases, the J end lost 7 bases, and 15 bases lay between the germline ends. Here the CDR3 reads CASSFKTAGDGELFF. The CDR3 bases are TGTGCCAGCAGCTTCAAGACAGCTGGGGACGGGGAGCTGTTTTTT.

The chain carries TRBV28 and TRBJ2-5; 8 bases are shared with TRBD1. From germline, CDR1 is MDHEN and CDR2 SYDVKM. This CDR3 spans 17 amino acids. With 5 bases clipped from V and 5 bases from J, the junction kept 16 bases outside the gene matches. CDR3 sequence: CASSLRTMDRVRETQYF. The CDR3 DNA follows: TGTGCCAGCAGTCTTAGAACCATGGACAGGGTACGGGAGACCCAGTACTTC. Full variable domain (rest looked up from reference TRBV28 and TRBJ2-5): DVKVTQSSRYLVKRTGEKVFLECVQDMDHENMFWYRQDPGLGLRLIYFSYDVKMKEKGDIPEGYSVSREKKERFSLILESASTNQTSMYLCASSLRTMDRVRETQYFGPGTRLLVL.

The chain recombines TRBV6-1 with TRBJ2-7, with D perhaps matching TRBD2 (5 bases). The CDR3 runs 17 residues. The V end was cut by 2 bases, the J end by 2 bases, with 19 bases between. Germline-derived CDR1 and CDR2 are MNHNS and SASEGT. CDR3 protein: CASSEIGRAGRPYEQYF. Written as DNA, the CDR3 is TGTGCCAGCAGTGAAATTGGGCGGGCAGGCCGCCCCTACGAGCAGTACTTC.

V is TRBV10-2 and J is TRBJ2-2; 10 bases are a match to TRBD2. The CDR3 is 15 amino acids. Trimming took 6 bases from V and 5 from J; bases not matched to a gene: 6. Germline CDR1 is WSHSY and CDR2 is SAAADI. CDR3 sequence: CASSRAGGPTGELFF. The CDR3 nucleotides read TGCGCCAGCAGCCGAGCGGGAGGGCCGACCGGGGAGCTGTTTTTT.

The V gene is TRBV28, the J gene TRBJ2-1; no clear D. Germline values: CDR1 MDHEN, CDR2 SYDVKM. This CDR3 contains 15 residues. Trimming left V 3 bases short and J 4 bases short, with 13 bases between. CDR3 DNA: TGTGCCAGCAGTTTTGAGCTCGGAAGGTACAATGAGCAGTTCTTC. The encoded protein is CASSFELGRYNEQFF.

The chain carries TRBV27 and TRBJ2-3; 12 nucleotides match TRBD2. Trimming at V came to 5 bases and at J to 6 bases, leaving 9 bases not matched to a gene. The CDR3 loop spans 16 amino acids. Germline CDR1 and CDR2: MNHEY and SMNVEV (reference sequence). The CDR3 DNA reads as TGTGCCAGCAGTGCGACTAGCGGGAGAGGGGCGGATACGCAGTATTTT. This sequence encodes CASSATSGRGADTQYF.

The CDR3 region is CASSEVMGRPEAFF. CDR3 bases: TGTGCCAGCAGTGAAGTTATGGGCCGCCCTGAAGCTTTCTTT. The chain carries TRBV6-1 and TRBJ1-1; the D is unclear. Trimming stripped 1 base from V and 6 bases from J, with 12 bases between. The CDR3 totals 14 residues. Germline V gene sequence: CDR1 MNHNS, CDR2 SASEGT.

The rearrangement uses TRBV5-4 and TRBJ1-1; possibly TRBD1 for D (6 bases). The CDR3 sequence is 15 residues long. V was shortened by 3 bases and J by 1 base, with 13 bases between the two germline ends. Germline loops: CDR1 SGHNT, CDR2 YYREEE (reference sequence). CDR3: CASSSNREGNTEAFF. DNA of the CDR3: TGTGCCAGCAGCTCAAACAGGGAAGGGAACACTGAAGCTTTCTTT.

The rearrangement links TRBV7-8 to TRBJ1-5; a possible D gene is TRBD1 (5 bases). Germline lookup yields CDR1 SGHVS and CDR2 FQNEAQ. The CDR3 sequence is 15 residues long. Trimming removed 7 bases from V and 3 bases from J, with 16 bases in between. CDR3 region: CASTTWGESNQPQHF. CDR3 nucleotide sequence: TGTGCCAGCACCACCTGGGGGGAGTCCAATCAGCCCCAGCATTTT.

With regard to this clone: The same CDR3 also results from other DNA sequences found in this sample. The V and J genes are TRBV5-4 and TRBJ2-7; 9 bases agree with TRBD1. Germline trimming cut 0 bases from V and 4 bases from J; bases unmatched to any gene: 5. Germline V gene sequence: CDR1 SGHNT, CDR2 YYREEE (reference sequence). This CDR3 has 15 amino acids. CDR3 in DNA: TGTGCCAGCAGCTTGGGCGGGGGACAGGGTTACGAGCAGTACTTC. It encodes CASSLGGGQGYEQYF.

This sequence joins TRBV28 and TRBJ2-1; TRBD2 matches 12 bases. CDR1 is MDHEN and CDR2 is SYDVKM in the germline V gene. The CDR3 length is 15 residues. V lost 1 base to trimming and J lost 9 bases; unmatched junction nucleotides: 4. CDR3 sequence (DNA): TGTGCCAGCAGTTTATTGGCTAGCGGGAGGGGTGAGCAGTTCTTC. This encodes CASSLLASGRGEQFF.

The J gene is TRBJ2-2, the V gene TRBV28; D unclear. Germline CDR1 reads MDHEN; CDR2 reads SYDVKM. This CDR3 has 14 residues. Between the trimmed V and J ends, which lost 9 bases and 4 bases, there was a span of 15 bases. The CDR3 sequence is CASLIGSRTGELFF. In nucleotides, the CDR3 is TGTGCCAGTTTAATAGGTTCCCGCACCGGGGAGCTGTTTTTT.

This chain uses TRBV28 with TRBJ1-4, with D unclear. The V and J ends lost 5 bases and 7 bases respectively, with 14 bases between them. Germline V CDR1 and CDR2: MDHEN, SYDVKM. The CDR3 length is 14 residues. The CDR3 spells CASSEEVRGEKLFF. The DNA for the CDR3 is TGTGCCAGCAGTGAGGAGGTTCGAGGTGAAAAACTGTTTTTT.

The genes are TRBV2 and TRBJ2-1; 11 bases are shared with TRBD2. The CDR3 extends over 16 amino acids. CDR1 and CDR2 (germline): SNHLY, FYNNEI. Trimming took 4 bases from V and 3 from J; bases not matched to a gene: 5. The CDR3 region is CASSGPSGRNYNEQFF. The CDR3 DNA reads TGTGCCAGCAGTGGACCTAGCGGGAGGAACTACAATGAGCAGTTCTTC.

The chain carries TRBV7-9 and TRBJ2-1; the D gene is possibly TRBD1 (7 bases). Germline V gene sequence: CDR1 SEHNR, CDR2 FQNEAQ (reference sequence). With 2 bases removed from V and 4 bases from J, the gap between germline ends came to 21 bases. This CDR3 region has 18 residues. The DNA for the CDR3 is TGTGCCAGCAGCTTAAGGGGGCGGGATACCAAAGTTTACAATGAGCAGTTCTTC. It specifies CASSLRGRDTKVYNEQFF.

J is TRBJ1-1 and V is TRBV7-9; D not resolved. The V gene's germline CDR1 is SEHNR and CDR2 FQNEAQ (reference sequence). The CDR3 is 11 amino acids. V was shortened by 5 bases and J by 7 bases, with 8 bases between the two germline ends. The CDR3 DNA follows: TGTGCCAGCAGCCTTTATGATGAAGCTTTCTTT. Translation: CASSLYDEAFF.

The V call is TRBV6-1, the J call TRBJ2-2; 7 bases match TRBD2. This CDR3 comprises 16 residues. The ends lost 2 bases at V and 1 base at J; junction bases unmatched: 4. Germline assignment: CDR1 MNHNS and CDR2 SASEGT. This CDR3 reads CASSEYLAGNTGELFF. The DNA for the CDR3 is TGTGCCAGCAGTGAATACTTAGCGGGGAACACCGGGGAGCTGTTTTTT.

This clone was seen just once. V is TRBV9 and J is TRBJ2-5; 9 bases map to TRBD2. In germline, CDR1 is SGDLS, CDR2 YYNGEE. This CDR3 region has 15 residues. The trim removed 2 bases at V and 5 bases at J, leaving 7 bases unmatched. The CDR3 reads CASSVGGRAEETQYF. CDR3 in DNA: TGTGCCAGCAGCGTTGGCGGGAGGGCCGAGGAGACCCAGTACTTC.